Detailed here is one T cell receptor (beta chain). The CDR3 is 13 residues long. V gave up 3 bases and J gave up 5 bases, with 8 bases separating them. Per the germline V gene, CDR1 is MNHEY and CDR2 is SMNVEV (reference sequence). The data stem from a study of blood T cell repertoires in COVID-19. Study details: The cDNA or gDNA used as material had been derived from T cells, B-cell-depleted T cells, or PBMCs.

How the authors handled the data: Researchers report that nucleated cell counts were estimated from reference gene primer amplification. TCRdb keeps only in-frame clones here, not all; method: immunoSEQ multiplex PCR. V and J calls and clone size are those listed in that table; D and trimming were worked out from the DNA. The sample contains more than 55,000 clones, 86% of which appear only once. The source of this sequence is a woman aged 80 or older with acute or convalescent COVID-19. The chain is built from TRBV27 and TRBJ2-1; unclear D gene. Sequences were obtained from peripheral blood. CDR3 nucleotide sequence: TGTGCCAGCAGTTTCCTGGCGGACAATGAGCAGTTCTTC. Its protein is CASSFLADNEQFF.